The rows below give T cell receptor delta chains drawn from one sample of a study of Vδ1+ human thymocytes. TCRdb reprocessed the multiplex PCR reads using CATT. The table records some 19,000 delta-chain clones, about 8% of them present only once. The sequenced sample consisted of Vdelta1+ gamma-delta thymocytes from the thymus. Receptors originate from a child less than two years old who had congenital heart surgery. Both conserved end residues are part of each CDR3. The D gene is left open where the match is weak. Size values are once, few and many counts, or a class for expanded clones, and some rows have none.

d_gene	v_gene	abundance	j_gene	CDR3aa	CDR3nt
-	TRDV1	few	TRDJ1	CALGELAGYCPYADKLIF	TGTGCTCTTGGGGAACTAGCGGGTTACTGTCCCTACGCCGATAAACTCATCTTT
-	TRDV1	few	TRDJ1	CALGVVFSPPWGRTDKLIF	TGTGCTCTTGGTGTCGTTTTCTCCCCACCTTGGGGACGCACCGATAAACTCATCTTT
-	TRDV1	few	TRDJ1	CALGEPFPTDKLIF	TGTGCTCTTGGGGAACCGTTCCCCACCGATAAACTCATCTTT
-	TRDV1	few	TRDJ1	CALGEGGHKLIF	TGTGCCCTTGGGGAAGGAGGTCATAAACTCATCTTT
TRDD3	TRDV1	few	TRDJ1	CALGESFPTGGQPNTDKLIF	TGTGCTCTTGGGGAATCCTTTCCTACTGGGGGACAACCCAACACCGATAAACTCATCTTT
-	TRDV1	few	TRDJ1	CALGECYLGGPADKLIF	TGTGCTCTTGGGGAATGCTATCTCGGGGGGCCGGCCGATAAACTCATCTTT
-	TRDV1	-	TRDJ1	CALGESLPTPGGLAYTDKLIF	TGTGCTCTTGGGGAAAGCCTTCCTACGCCTGGGGGACTGGCTTACACCGATAAACTCATCTTT
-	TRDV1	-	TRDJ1	CALGEPGFRRYTDKLIF	TGTGCTCTTGGGGAACCGGGGTTTCGACGGTACACCGATAAACTCATCTTT
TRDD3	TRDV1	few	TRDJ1	CALGELSYWGIGAKLIF	TGTGCTCTTGGGGAACTATCCTACTGGGGGATAGGGGCGAAGCTCATCTTT
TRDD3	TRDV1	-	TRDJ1	CALGSRRSPLFYWGIRPDKLIF	TGTGCTCTTGGGTCCCGTCGGTCCCCCCTCTTTTACTGGGGGATACGACCCGATAAACTCATCTTT
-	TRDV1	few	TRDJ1	CALGELLRPLGVYTDKLIF	TGTGCTCTTGGGGAACTTCTTCGTCCCTTGGGGGTGTACACCGATAAACTCATCTTT
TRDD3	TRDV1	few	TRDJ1	CALGEQLGDILGTDKLIF	TGTGCTCTTGGGGAACAACTGGGGGATATACTTGGGACCGATAAACTCATCTTT
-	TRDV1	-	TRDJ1	CALGEVPPSADTPYTDKLIF	TGTGCTCTTGGGGAAGTTCCCCCTTCGGCGGATACCCCGTACACCGATAAACTCATCTTT
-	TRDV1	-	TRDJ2	CALGVPSYSQTGGLVLTAQLFF	TGTGCTCTTGGGGTACCTTCCTACAGCCAAACTGGGGGATTAGTTTTGACAGCACAACTCTTCTTT
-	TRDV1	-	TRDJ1	CALGEGASSRAPLALKLIF	TGTGCTCTTGGGGAAGGCGCTTCTTCCAGGGCCCCTCTGGCTCTTAAACTCATCTTT
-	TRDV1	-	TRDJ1	CALGEGVAPSYLDWLPYTDKLIF	TGTGCTCTTGGGGAAGGGGTTGCCCCCTCCTACCTCGACTGGCTCCCGTACACCGATAAACTCATCTTT
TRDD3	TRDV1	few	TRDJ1	CALGERATGGICNTDKLIF	TGTGCTCTTGGGGAAAGGGCTACTGGGGGAATTTGCAACACCGATAAACTCATCTTT
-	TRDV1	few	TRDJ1	CALGEPGTYGGTGDKLIF	TGTGCTCTTGGGGAACCGGGGACCTACGGGGGAACGGGAGATAAACTCATCTTT
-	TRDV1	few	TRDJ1	CALGDPLGSYPIVGDLYTDKLIF	TGTGCTCTTGGGGACCCATTAGGCTCCTACCCCATAGTGGGGGACTTGTACACCGATAAACTCATCTTT
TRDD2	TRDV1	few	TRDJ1	CALGGPFLPYPTDKLIF	TGTGCTCTTGGGGGCCCCTTCCTACCTTACCCCACCGATAAACTCATCTTT
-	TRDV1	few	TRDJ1	CALGPHQLSSQPLPGTDKLIF	TGTGCTCTTGGGCCCCACCAGTTGTCTTCCCAACCTTTACCCGGCACCGATAAACTCATCTTT
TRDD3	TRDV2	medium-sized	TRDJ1	CACDYLGGTELIF	TGTGCCTGTGATTACCTTGGGGGAACGGAACTCATCTTT
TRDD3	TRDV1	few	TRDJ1	CALGELRNLRGGYLGYTDKLIF	TGTGCTCTTGGGGAACTGCGGAACCTACGCGGGGGATACTTGGGGTACACCGATAAACTCATCTTT
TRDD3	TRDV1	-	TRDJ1	CALGECPPKFLYRGIREYTDKLIF	TGTGCTCTTGGGGAATGTCCCCCGAAGTTCCTGTACCGGGGGATAAGGGAATACACCGATAAACTCATCTTT
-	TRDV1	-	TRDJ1	CALGERPSRYTDKLIF	TGTGCTCTTGGGGAACGACCGTCGAGGTACACCGATAAACTCATCTTT
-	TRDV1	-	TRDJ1	CALAPSYSGGRTDKLIF	TGTGCTCTTGCACCTTCCTACTCTGGGGGAAGAACCGATAAACTCATCTTT
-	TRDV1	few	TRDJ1	CALGELPSPPWGPLKLIF	TGTGCTCTTGGGGAACTACCTTCCCCGCCCTGGGGGCCTCTTAAACTCATCTTT
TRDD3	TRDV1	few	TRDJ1	CALGDPTNWGSYTDKLIF	TGTGCTCTTGGGGATCCCACAAACTGGGGGTCATACACCGATAAACTCATCTTT
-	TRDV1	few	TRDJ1	CALGELGHRGGADKLIF	TGTGCTCTTGGGGAACTCGGCCACCGCGGGGGTGCCGATAAACTCATCTTT
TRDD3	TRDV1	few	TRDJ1	CALGESPRAGLPTGGYVADKLIF	TGTGCTCTTGGGGAAAGCCCTAGGGCAGGCCTTCCTACTGGGGGATACGTGGCCGATAAACTCATCTTT
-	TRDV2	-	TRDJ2	CACDTIVPTGAAQLFF	TGTGCCTGTGACACAATCGTACCTACCGGGGCAGCACAACTCTTCTTT
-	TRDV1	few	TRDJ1	CALGDGLPVDWGKLIF	TGTGCTCTTGGTGATGGCCTTCCTGTCGACTGGGGTAAACTCATCTTT
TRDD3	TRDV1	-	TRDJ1	CALGESVGDTYTDKLIF	TGTGCTCTTGGGGAATCCGTGGGGGATACGTACACCGATAAACTCATCTTT
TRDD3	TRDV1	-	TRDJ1	CALGEWRSYGLLGDRYTDKLIF	TGTGCTCTTGGGGAATGGCGCTCCTACGGATTACTGGGGGACCGGTACACCGATAAACTCATCTTT
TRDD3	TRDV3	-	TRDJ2	CAFPFLYWGIALTARLFF	TGTGCCTTTCCCTTCCTTTACTGGGGGATCGCTTTGACAGCACGACTCTTCTTT
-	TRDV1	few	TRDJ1	CALGELERVLIF	TGTGCTCTTGGGGAACTAGAACGGGTTCTCATCTTT
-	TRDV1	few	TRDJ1	CALQQPSRGARDKLIF	TGTGCTCTCCAACAACCATCCCGGGGGGCCCGGGATAAACTCATCTTT
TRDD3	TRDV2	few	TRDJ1	CACDTLDWGIRRTDKLIF	TGTGCCTGTGACACCCTTGACTGGGGGATACGCCGGACCGATAAACTCATCTTT
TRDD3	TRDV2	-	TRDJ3	CACGPGDTHSWDTRQMFF	TGTGCCTGTGGTCCCGGGGATACCCACTCCTGGGACACCCGACAGATGTTTTTC
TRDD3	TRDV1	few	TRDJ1	CALGELVLGEPWGTDKLIF	TGTGCTCTTGGGGAACTAGTTCTTGGGGAACCCTGGGGGACCGATAAACTCATCTTT
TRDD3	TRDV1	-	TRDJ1	CALGELLITPARSTGGYTDKLIF	TGTGCTCTTGGGGAACTACTTATAACGCCGGCCCGCAGTACTGGGGGATACACCGATAAACTCATCTTT
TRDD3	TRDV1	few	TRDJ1	CALGEGSYWGMYTDKLIF	TGTGCTCTTGGGGAGGGTTCCTACTGGGGGATGTACACCGATAAACTCATCTTT
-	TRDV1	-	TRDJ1	CALGEQRRGLRGDRPEYTDKLIF	TGTGCTCTTGGGGAACAACGCAGAGGCCTTCGGGGGGACCGACCCGAGTACACCGATAAACTCATCTTT
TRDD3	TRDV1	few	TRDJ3	CALGELVRPLSPTGGQSSWDTRQMFF	TGTGCTCTTGGGGAACTAGTACGTCCTCTAAGCCCTACTGGGGGACAAAGCTCCTGGGACACCCGACAGATGTTTTTC
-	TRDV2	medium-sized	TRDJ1	CACTTLRNDKLIF	TGTGCCTGTACCACCTTACGGAACGATAAACTCATCTTT
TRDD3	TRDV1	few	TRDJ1	CALGEPPHWGFYTDKLIF	TGTGCTCTTGGGGAACCCCCCCACTGGGGGTTCTACACCGATAAACTCATCTTT
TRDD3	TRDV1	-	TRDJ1	CALGECQFLRLYWGTYTDKLIF	TGTGCTCTTGGGGAATGCCAATTCCTACGCTTGTACTGGGGGACCTACACCGATAAACTCATCTTT
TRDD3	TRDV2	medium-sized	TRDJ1	CACDTDSKLGDTPDKLIF	TGTGCCTGTGACACCGACTCAAAGCTGGGGGATACTCCCGATAAACTCATCTTT
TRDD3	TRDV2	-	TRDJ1	CACVDYWELGASYTDKLIF	TGTGCCTGTGTCGACTATTGGGAACTGGGGGCCTCGTACACCGATAAACTCATCTTT
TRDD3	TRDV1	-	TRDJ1	CALGEEFLQYVGDSHTDKLIF	TGTGCTCTTGGGGAGGAATTCCTACAGTACGTGGGGGATAGCCACACCGATAAACTCATCTTT
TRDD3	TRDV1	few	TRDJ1	CALGVLGGLGDLTDKLIF	TGTGCTCTTGGGGTCTTAGGGGGCTTGGGGGACTTGACCGATAAACTCATCTTT
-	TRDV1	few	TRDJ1	CALGEFPTSYNTLTGGLYTDKLIF	TGTGCTCTTGGGGAATTCCCGACTTCCTACAATACCCTGACTGGGGGGCTGTACACCGATAAACTCATCTTT
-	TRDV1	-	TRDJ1	CALGEKLPPTKPWGSSYTDKLIF	TGTGCTCTTGGGGAAAAGTTACCTCCTACTAAACCATGGGGGAGCTCTTACACCGATAAACTCATCTTT
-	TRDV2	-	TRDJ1	CACREPPIPVAGGEMADKLIF	TGTGCCTGTAGAGAGCCCCCTATTCCTGTCGCGGGTGGGGAGATGGCCGATAAACTCATCTTT
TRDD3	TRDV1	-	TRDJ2	CALGEGLPLYWGILETAQLFF	TGTGCTCTTGGGGAAGGACTTCCCCTGTACTGGGGGATACTCGAGACAGCACAACTCTTCTTT
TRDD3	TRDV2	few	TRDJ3	CACDTETGGSLPWDTRQVFF	TGTGCCTGTGACACGGAAACTGGGGGATCTTTGCCCTGGGACACCCGACAGGTGTTTTTC
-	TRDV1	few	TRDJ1	CALGELSSRGSQVDKLIF	TGTGCTCTTGGGGAACTAAGCAGCCGGGGGTCCCAAGTCGATAAACTCATCTTT
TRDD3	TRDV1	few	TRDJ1	CALGDNFPLGDTNRGTDKLIF	TGTGCTCTTGGGGACAATTTCCCACTGGGGGATACCAACCGAGGGACCGATAAACTCATCTTT
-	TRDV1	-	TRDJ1	CALGELAGFLPYWGTPGLTDKLIF	TGTGCTCTTGGGGAACTAGCCGGCTTCCTACCGTACTGGGGGACACCCGGCCTTACCGATAAACTCATCTTT